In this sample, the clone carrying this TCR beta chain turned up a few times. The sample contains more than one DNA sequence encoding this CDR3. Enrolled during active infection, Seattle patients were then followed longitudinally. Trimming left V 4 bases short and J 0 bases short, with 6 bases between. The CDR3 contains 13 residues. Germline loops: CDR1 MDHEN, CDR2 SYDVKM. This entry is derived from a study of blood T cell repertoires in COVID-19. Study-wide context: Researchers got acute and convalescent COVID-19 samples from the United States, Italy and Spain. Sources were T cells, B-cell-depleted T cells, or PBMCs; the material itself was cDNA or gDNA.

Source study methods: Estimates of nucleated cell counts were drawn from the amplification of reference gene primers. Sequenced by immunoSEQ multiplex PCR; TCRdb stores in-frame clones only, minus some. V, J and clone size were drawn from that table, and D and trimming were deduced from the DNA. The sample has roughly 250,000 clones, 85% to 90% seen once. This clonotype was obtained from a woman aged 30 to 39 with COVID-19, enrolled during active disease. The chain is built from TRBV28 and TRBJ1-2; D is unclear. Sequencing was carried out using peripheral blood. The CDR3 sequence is CASSSGANYGYTF. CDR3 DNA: TGTGCCAGCAGTTCTGGAGCTAACTATGGCTACACCTTC.